These 14 T cell receptor beta chains share one sample of origin, sequenced in a study of T cells in tumors after PD-1 blockade. Assay: immunoSEQ multiplex PCR; the TCRdb copy retains only in-frame clones and omits some. The sample holds fewer than 25,000 clones, roughly 85% seen once. The sequences come from PBMCs, collected after anti-PD-1 treatment. The receptors were sampled from a human donor with basal cell carcinoma.

V and J are TRBV4-1 and TRBJ2-2, with 7 positions matching TRBD1. CDR1 and CDR2 from the germline V gene are MGHRA and YSYEKL. The CDR3 is 21 residues long. Germline trimming cut 1 base from V and 5 bases from J; bases unmatched to any gene: 22. CDR3 DNA: TGCGCCAGCAGCCAAGTTCAGGCCTCGGAAGTGGACAGGCCGATAACCGGGGAGCTGTTTTTT. Protein sequence: CASSQVQASEVDRPITGELFF.

The rearrangement joins TRBV29-1 to TRBJ2-1; D call uncertain. Looked up from germline, CDR1 is SQVTM and CDR2 is ANQGSEA. This CDR3 is built from 13 residues. Trimming stripped 3 bases from V and 7 bases from J, with 13 bases between. This chain's CDR3 is CSVEADPGNEQFF. CDR3 coding DNA: TGCAGCGTTGAGGCCGACCCGGGTAATGAGCAGTTCTTC.

The chain uses TRBV9 and TRBJ1-6; no firm D call. Trimming removed 0 bases from V and 0 bases from J, with 7 bases in between. CDR1 and CDR2 (germline): SGDLS, YYNGEE. CDR3 length: 16 amino acids. CDR3 loop: CASSVGPSSYNSPLHF. Here the CDR3 DNA reads TGTGCCAGCAGCGTAGGGCCGAGCTCCTATAATTCACCCCTCCACTTT.

The chain joins TRBV19 to TRBJ1-5; TRBD1 agrees at 8 bases. The V gene's germline CDR1 is LNHDA and CDR2 SQIVND (reference sequence). Losses at the gene ends were 6 bases for V and 6 bases for J; bases not matched to a gene: 10. This CDR3 has 15 residues. The CDR3 here is CASSHGQGRGQPQHF. The CDR3, as DNA: TGTGCCAGTAGCCACGGACAGGGCAGGGGTCAGCCCCAGCATTTT.

The J gene is TRBJ1-2, the V gene TRBV6-1; D may be TRBD1 (6 bases). V lost 2 bases, J lost 5 bases, and 18 bases lay in between. Germline V gene sequence: CDR1 MNHNS, CDR2 SASEGT. This CDR3 comprises 16 residues. CDR3 loop: CASSEKVGGGVYGYTF. The CDR3 DNA follows: TGTGCCAGCAGTGAAAAAGTGGGGGGCGGGGTGTATGGCTACACCTTC.

This rearrangement joins TRBV7-3 to TRBJ2-1; D gene ambiguous. Trimming took 4 bases from V and 8 from J, leaving 12 bases between them. This CDR3 is 13 amino acids long. In germline, CDR1 is SGHTA, CDR2 FQGTGA. Here the CDR3 DNA reads TGTGCCAGCAGCTCCCAGCCGTGGGATGAGCAGTTCTTC. Protein sequence: CASSSQPWDEQFF.

V usage is TRBV5-1 and J usage is TRBJ1-1; TRBD1 matches at 7 bases. V lost 4 bases and J lost 4; bases outside the gene matches: 10. Germline-derived CDR1 and CDR2 are SGHRS and YFSETQ. The CDR3 consists of 15 residues. This CDR3 reads CASSRGTESITEAFF. DNA of the CDR3: TGCGCCAGCAGCAGAGGGACAGAGAGTATCACTGAAGCTTTCTTT.

This clone was detected once. The chain employs TRBV15 and TRBJ1-1; D is uncertain. This CDR3 is built from 15 residues. Per the germline V gene, CDR1 is LNHNV and CDR2 is YYDKDF (reference sequence). V was trimmed by 0 bases and J by 4 bases, leaving 12 bases between them. The CDR3 DNA reads as TGTGCCACCAGCAGAGAGCCGGGCCCCAGCACTGAAGCTTTCTTT. This sequence encodes CATSREPGPSTEAFF.

This CDR3 is CAWRAGTGYEQYF. As DNA, the CDR3 is TGTGCCTGGAGAGCCGGGACAGGGTACGAGCAGTACTTC. V gene TRBV30 combines with J gene TRBJ2-7; 9 nucleotides agree with TRBD1. The trim removed 3 bases at V and 4 bases at J, leaving 4 bases unmatched. This CDR3 contains 13 residues. Looked up from germline, CDR1 is GTSNPN and CDR2 is SVGIG (reference sequence).

The V gene is TRBV18, the J gene TRBJ2-7, with 9 bases lining up with TRBD1. CDR3 length equals 14 residues. V trimming: 3 bases; J trimming: 2 bases; junction bases outside the gene matches: 2. Germline CDR1 is KGHSH and CDR2 is LQKENI. This CDR3 reads CASSPGQGPYEQYF. CDR3 in DNA: TGTGCCAGCTCACCTGGACAGGGGCCCTACGAGCAGTACTTC.

V and J are TRBV29-1 and TRBJ2-2, with D possibly matching TRBD2 (7 bases). Germline V gene lookup returns CDR1 SQVTM and CDR2 ANQGSEA. CDR3 length: 15 residues. V gave up 6 bases and J gave up 0 bases, with 14 bases separating them. The CDR3: CSVRGGLTNTGELFF. The CDR3 DNA sequence: TGCAGCGTGAGGGGGGGTCTTACGAACACCGGGGAGCTGTTTTTT.

This chain connects TRBV7-2 to TRBJ2-1; 12 nucleotides line up with TRBD2. Germline CDR1 and CDR2: SGHTA and FQGNSA. Losses at the gene ends were 5 bases for V and 2 bases for J; bases not matched to a gene: 10. This CDR3 comprises 18 residues. The CDR3 sequence is CASSRTPSGGVTYNEQFF. The CDR3 DNA reads TGTGCCAGCAGCCGTACCCCTAGCGGGGGGGTAACCTACAATGAGCAGTTCTTC.

This chain connects TRBV10-1 to TRBJ1-1; D gene ambiguous. The CDR3 has 15 amino acids. V dropped 5 bases and J dropped 1 base, with 14 bases sitting between them. Germline V CDR1 and CDR2: WNHNN, SYGVQD (reference sequence). CDR3 amino acids: CASSSGQWKNTEAFF. The CDR3 DNA reads as TGCGCCAGCAGTAGCGGGCAATGGAAGAACACTGAAGCTTTCTTT.

This chain connects TRBV1 to TRBJ2-1; TRBD2 is taken as the D call from the table, unchecked against the DNA. TRBV1 has pseudogene status. This CDR3 contains 17 residues. Here the CDR3 reads CTSSQHSRRNSLKEQFF. The DNA of the CDR3 is TGCACCAGCAGCCAACATTCCAGGAGGAATTCCCTAAAGGAGCAGTTCTTC.